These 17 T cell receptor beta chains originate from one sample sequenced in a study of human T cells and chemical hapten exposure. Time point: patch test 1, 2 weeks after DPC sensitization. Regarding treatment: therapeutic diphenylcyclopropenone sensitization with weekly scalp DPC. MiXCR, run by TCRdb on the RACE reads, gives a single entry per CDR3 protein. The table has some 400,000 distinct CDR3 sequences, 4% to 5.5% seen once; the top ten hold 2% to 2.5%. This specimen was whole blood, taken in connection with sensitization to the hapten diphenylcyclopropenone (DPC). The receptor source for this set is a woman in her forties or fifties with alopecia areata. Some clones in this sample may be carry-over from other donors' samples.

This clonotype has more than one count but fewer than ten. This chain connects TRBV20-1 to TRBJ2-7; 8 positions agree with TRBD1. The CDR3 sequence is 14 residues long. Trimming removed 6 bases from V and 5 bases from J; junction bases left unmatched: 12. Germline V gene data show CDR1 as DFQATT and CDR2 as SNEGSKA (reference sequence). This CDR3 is CSASKRTGGNEQYF. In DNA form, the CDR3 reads TGCAGTGCGTCCAAGCGTACAGGGGGTAACGAGCAGTACTTC.

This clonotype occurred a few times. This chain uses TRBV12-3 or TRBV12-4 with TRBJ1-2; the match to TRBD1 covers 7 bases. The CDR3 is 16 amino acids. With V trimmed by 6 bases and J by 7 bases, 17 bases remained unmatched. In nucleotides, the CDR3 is TGTGCCAGCAGCTTGAGGGACAGAGCTATTCTCAGTGGCTACACCTTC. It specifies CASSLRDRAILSGYTF.

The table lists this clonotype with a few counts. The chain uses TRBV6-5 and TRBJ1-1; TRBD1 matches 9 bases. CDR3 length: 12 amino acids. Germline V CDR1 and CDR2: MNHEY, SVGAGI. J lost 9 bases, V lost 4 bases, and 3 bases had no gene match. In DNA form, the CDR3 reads TGTGCCAGCAGTTCCGGACAGGGGAAAGCTTTCTTT. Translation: CASSSGQGKAFF.

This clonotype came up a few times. The CDR3 coding sequence is TGTGCCAGCAGCACTCAGCGGGCGCGCACAGATACGCAGTATTTT. Protein product: CASSTQRARTDTQYF. The chain employs TRBV7-2 and TRBJ2-3, with a weak D call TRBD2 (6 bases). There are 15 residues in the CDR3. Germline CDR1 reads SGHTA; CDR2 reads FQGNSA. V was shortened by 5 bases and J by 1 base, with 13 bases between the two germline ends.

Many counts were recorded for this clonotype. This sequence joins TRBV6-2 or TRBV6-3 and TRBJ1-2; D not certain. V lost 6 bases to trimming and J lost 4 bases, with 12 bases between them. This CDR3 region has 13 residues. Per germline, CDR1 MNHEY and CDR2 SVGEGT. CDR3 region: CASSIDTGYGYTF. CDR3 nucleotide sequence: TGTGCCAGCAGCATCGACACCGGCTATGGCTACACCTTC.

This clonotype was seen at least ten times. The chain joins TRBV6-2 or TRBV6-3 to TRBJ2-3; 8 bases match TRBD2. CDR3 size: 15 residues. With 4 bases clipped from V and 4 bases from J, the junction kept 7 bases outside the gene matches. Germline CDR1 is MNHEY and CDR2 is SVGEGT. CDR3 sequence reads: CASSFSGNPPDTQYF. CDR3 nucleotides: TGTGCCAGCAGTTTTAGCGGGAACCCCCCAGATACGCAGTATTTT.

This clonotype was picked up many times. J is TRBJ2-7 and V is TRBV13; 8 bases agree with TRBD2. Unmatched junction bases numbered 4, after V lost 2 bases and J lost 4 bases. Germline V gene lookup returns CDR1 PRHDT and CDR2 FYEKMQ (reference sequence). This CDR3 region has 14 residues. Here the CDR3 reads CASSLTSGRYEQYF. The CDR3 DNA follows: TGTGCCAGCAGCTTAACTAGCGGAAGATACGAGCAGTACTTC. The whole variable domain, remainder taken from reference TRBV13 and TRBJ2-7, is AAGVIQSPRHLIKEKRETATLKCYPIPRHDTVYWYQQGPGQDPQFLISFYEKMQSDKGSIPDRFSAQQFSDYHSELNMSSLELGDSALYFCASSLTSGRYEQYFGPGTRLTVT.

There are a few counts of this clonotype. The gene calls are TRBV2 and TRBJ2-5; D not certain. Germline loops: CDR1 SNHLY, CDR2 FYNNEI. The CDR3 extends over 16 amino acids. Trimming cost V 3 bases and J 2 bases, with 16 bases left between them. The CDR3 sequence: CASSDPRSYSQETQYF. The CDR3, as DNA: TGTGCCAGCAGTGATCCCCGCAGTTACTCACAAGAGACCCAGTACTTC.

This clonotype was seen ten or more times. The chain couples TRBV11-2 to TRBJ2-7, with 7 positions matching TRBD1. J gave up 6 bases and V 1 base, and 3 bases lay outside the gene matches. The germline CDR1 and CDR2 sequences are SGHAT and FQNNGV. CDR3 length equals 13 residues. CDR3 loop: CASSLGGGGEQYF. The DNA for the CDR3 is TGTGCCAGCAGCTTAGGAGGGGGCGGCGAGCAGTACTTC.

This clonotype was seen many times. As DNA, the CDR3 is TGTGCCGCCGACGGCACCGGGGAGCTGTTTTTT. This sequence encodes CAADGTGELFF. V gene TRBV12-3 or TRBV12-4 combines with J gene TRBJ2-2; no firm D call. This CDR3 contains 11 residues. Trimming removed 11 bases from V and 4 bases from J, with 8 bases in between.

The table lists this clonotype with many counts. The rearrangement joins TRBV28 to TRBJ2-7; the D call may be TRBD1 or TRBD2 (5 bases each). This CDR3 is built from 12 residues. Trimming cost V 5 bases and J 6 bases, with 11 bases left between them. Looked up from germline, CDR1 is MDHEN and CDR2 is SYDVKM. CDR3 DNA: TGTGCCAGCAGTCAACGTGGGGGCGAGCAGTACTTC. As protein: CASSQRGGEQYF.

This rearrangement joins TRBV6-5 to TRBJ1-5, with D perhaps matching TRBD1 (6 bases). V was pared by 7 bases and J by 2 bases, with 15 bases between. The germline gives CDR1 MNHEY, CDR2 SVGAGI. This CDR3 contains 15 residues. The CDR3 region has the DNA TGTGCCAGCAAGCCTACAGGGCGGGGCAATCAGCCCCAGCATTTT. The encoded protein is CASKPTGRGNQPQHF.

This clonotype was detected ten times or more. This chain's CDR3 is CASSTAGTEAFF. The CDR3 DNA sequence: TGTGCCAGCAGTACCGCGGGGACTGAAGCTTTCTTT. This rearrangement joins TRBV6-5 to TRBJ1-1, with D uncertain. V was pared by 5 bases and J by 5 bases, with 9 bases between. This CDR3 is built from 12 residues. Germline V gives CDR1 MNHEY, CDR2 SVGAGI.

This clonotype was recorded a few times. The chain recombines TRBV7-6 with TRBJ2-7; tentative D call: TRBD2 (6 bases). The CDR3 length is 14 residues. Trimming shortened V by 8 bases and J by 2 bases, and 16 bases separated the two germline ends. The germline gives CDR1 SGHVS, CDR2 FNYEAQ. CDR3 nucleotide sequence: TGTGCCAGCGCCCCTGGCGGGACGGCCTACGAGCAGTACTTC. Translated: CASAPGGTAYEQYF.

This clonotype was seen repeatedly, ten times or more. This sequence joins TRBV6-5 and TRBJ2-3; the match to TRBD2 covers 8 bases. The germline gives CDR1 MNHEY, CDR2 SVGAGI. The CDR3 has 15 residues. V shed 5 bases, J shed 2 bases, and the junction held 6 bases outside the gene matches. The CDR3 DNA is TGTGCCAGCAGTGGGTTAGCGGGGTTCACAGATACGCAGTATTTT. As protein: CASSGLAGFTDTQYF.

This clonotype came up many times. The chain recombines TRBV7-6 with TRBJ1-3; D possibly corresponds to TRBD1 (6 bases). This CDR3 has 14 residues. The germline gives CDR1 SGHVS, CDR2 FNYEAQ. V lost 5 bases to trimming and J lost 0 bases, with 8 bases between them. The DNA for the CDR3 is TGTGCCAGCAGCCCGGGGGCCTCTGGAAACACCATATATTTT. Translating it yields CASSPGASGNTIYF. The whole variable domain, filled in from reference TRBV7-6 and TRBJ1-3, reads GAGVSQSPRYKVTKRGQDVALRCDPISGHVSLYWYRQALGQGPEFLTYFNYEAQQDKSGLPNDRFSAERPEGSISTLTIQRTEQRDSAMYRCASSPGASGNTIYFGEGSWLTVV.

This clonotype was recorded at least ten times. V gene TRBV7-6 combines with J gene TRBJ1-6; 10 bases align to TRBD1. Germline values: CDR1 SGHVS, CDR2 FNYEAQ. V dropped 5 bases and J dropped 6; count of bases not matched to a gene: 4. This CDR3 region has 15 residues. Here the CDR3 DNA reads TGTGCCAGCAGCCACCGGGACAGGGGTAATTCACCCCTCCACTTT. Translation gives CASSHRDRGNSPLHF.